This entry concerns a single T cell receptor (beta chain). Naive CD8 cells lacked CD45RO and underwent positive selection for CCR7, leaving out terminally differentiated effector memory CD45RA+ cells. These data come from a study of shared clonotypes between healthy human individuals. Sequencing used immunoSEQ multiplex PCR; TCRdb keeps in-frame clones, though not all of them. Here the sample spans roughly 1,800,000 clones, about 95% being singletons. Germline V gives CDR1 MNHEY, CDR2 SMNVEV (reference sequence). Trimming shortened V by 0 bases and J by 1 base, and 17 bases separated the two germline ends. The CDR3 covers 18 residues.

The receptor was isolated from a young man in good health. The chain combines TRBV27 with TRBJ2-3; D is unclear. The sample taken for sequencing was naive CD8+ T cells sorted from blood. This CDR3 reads CASSLSAYVLLGTDTQYF. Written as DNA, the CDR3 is TGTGCCAGCAGTTTATCGGCCTACGTCCTCTTGGGCACAGATACGCAGTATTTT.